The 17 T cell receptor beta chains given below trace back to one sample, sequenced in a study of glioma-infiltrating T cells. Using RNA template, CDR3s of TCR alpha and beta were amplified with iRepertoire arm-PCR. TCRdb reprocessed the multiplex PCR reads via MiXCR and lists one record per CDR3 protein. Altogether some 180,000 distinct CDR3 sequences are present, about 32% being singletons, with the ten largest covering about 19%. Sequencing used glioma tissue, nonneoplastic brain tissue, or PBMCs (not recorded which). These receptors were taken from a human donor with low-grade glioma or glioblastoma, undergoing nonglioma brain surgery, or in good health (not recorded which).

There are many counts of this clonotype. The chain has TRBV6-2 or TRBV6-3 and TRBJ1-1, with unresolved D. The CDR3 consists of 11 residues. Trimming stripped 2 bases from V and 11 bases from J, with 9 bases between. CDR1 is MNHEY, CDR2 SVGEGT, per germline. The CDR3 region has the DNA TGTGCCAGCAGTTACCCCCTGGAGGCTTTCTTT. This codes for CASSYPLEAFF.

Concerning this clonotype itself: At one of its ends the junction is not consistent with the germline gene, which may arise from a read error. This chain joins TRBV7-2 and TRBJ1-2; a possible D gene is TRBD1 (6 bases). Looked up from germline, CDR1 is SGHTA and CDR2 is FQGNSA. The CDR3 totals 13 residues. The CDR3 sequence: CASSPGTTYGYTF. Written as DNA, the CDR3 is TGTGCCAGCAGCCCCGGGACAACCTATGGCTACACATTC.

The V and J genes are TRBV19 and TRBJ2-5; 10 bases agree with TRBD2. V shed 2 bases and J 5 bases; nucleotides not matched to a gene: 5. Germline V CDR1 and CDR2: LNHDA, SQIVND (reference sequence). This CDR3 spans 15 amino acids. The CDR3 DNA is TGTGCCAGTAGTATATCTCCTAGCGGGAGCGAGACCCAGTACTTC. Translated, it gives CASSISPSGSETQYF.

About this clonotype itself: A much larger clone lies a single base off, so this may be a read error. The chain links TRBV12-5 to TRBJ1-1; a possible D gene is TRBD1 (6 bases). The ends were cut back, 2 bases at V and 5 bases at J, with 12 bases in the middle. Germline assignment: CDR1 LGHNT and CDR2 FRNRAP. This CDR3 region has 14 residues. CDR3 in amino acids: CASGLQYRETEAFF. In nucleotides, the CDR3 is TGTGCTAGTGGTTTGCAATACAGGGAAACTGAAGCTTTCTTT.

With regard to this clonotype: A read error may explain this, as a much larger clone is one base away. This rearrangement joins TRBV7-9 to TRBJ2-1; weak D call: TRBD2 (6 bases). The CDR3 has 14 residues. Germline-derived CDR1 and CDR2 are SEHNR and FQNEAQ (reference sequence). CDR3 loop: CASSPNPTGEVQLF. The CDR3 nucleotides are TGTGCCAGCAGCCCAAACCCAACCGGGGAGGTGCAGCTCTTC.

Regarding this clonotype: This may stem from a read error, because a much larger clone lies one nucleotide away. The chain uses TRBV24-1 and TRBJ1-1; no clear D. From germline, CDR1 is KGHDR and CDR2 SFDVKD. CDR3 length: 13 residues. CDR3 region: CASSDHQATEAFF. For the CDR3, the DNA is TGTGCCTCCAGTGACCACCAGGCCACTGAAGCTTTCTTT.

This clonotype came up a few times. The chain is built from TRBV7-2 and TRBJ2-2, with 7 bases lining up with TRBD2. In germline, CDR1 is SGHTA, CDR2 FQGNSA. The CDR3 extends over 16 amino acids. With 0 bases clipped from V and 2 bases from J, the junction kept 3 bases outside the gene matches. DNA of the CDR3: TGTGCCAGCAGCTTAGCGAGCGGGGCCAACACCGGGGAGCTGTTTTTT. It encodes CASSLASGANTGELFF.

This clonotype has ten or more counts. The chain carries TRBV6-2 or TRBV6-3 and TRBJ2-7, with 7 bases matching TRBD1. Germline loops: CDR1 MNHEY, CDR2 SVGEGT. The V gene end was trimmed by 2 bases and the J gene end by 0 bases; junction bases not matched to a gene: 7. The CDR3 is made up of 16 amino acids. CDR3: CASSYEPGQSSYEQYF. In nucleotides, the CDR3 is TGTGCCAGCAGTTACGAACCGGGACAGAGCTCCTACGAGCAGTACTTC.

CDR3 coding DNA: TGTGCCAGCAGCCAAGGACTAGCGGGACTACAAGAGACCCAGTACTTC. It encodes CASSQGLAGLQETQYF. V usage is TRBV3-1 and J usage is TRBJ2-5, with 11 bases matching TRBD2. The CDR3 totals 16 residues. Germline assignment: CDR1 LGHDT and CDR2 YNNKEL (reference sequence). The V gene end was trimmed by 1 base and the J gene end by 2 bases; junction bases not matched to a gene: 3.

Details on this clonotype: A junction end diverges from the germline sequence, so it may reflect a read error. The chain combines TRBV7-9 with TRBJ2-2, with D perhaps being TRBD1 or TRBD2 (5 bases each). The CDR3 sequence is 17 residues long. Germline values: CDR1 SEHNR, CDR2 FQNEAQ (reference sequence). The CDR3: CASSPKPSRENSGELFF. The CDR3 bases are TGTGCCAGCAGCCCGAAACCGTCCAGGGAGAACAGCGGGGAGCTGTTTTTT.

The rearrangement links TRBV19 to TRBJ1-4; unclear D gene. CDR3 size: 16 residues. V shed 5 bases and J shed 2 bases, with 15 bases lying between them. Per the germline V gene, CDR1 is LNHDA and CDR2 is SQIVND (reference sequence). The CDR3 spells CASSPQRDPTNEKLFF. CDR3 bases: TGTGCCAGTAGTCCCCAGAGGGATCCGACTAATGAAAAACTGTTTTTT.

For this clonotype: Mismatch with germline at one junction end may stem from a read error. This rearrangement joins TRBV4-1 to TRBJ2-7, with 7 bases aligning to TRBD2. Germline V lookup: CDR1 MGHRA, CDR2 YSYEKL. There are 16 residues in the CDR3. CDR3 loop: CASIQDYSGRSYEQYF. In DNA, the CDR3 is TGCGCCAGCATCCAAGATTATAGCGGGCGTTCCTACGAGCAGTACTTC.

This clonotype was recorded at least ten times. Here the CDR3 DNA reads TGTGCCAGCACGGAGGGTGTCACTGAAGCTTTCTTT. Translated, it gives CASTEGVTEAFF. The gene calls are TRBV2 and TRBJ1-1; D gene unclear. The CDR3 is made up of 12 amino acids. The germline CDR1 and CDR2 sequences are SNHLY and FYNNEI. V was trimmed by 7 bases and J by 4 bases, leaving 10 bases between them.

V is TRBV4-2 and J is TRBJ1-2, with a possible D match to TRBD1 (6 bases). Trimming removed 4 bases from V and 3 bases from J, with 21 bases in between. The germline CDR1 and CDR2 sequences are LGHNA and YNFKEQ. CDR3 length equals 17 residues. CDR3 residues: CASSPKNLGQIYYGYTF. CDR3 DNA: TGTGCCAGCAGCCCCAAAAACCTTGGACAGATTTACTATGGCTACACCTTC.

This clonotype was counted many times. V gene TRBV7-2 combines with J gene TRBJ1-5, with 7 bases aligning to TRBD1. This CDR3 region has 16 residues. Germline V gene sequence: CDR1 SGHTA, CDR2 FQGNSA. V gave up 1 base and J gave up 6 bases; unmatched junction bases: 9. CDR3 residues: CASSLGDDRASQPQHF. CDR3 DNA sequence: TGTGCCAGCAGCTTAGGTGACGACAGGGCAAGTCAGCCCCAGCATTTT. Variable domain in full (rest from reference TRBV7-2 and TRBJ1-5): GAGVSQSPSNKVTEKGKDVELRCDPISGHTALYWYRQSLGQGLEFLIYFQGNSAPDKSGLPSDRFSAERTGGSVSTLTIQRTQQEDSAVYLCASSLGDDRASQPQHFGDGTRLSIL.

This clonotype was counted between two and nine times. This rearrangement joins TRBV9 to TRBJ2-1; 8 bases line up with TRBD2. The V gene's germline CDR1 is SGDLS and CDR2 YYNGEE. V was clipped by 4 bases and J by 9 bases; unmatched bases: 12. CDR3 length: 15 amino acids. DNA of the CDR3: TGTGCCAGCAGCTCCATCAGCGGGAGTAGGGGTGAGCAGTTCTTC. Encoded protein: CASSSISGSRGEQFF. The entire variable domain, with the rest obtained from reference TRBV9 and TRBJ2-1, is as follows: DSGVTQTPKHLITATGQRVTLRCSPRSGDLSVYWYQQSLDQGLQFLIQYYNGEERAKGNILERFSAQQFPDLHSELNLSSLELGDSALYFCASSSISGSRGEQFFGPGTRLTVL.

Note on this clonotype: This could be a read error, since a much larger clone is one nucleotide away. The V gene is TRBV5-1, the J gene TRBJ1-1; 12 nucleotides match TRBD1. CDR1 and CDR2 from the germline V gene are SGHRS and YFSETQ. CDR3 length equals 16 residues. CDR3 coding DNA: TGCGCCGGCAGCCCCGGGACAGGGGGCTCATCCTATGAAGCTTTCTTT. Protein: CAGSPGTGGSSYEAFF.